This is a list of T cell receptor beta chains from one sample in a study of CD8 T cells in Susac syndrome. Each CDR3 protein gets one entry after TCRdb re-called the immunoSEQ multiplex PCR reads with MiXCR. This table holds 50,000 or so distinct CDR3 sequences, roughly 93% found once. The sequencing sample was made of CD8+ T cells from PBMCs. Source of these receptors: a human donor with multiple sclerosis. Each CDR3 is given with its conserved first and last residue. A D gene is named only where the DNA matches it firmly. Clone size is shown for a subset of rows, as once, few, many or a class of expanded clone.

d_call j_call clone_size v_call cdr3_nt cdr3_aa
NA TRBJ2-7 few TRBV30 TGTGCCTGGACCGGAGGGGGAACGTTGACTTACGAGCAGTACTTC CAWTGGGTLTYEQYF
NA TRBJ2-3 NA TRBV7-9 TGTGCCAGCATGGGGATCCCCGATACGCAGTATTTT CASMGIPDTQYF
NA TRBJ2-7 NA TRBV29-1 TGCAGCGCGGAAAGGGGGGAAGGCTACGAGCAGTACTTC CSAERGEGYEQYF
NA TRBJ2-2 NA TRBV5-4 TGTGCCAGCAGCTTGCCACCATCGAACACCGGGGAGCTGTTTTTT CASSLPPSNTGELFF
NA TRBJ1-1 NA TRBV7-9 TGTGCCAGCGGCTTGTCTTTTCACACTGAAGCTTTCTTT CASGLSFHTEAFF
NA TRBJ2-5 NA TRBV3-1 TGTGCCAGCACCCGGACCCGAGGAGTCTTAGAGACCCAGTACTTC CASTRTRGVLETQYF
TRBD2 TRBJ2-2 NA TRBV3-1 TGTGCCAGCAGCCAAGATCACCTAGCGGGGGACAGAGGGGAGCTGTTTTTT CASSQDHLAGDRGELFF
TRBD1 TRBJ2-2 NA TRBV27 TGTGCCAGCAGCCCGGACAGGGAAGACGGCGGGGAGCTGTTTTTT CASSPDREDGGELFF
NA TRBJ1-5 NA TRBV27 TGTGCCAGCAGTCCCGGACGGGCGGCGGAGCCCCAGCATTTT CASSPGRAAEPQHF
TRBD2 TRBJ2-2 NA TRBV7-9 TGTGCCAGCAGCCCGGGGGGGAGGACCGGGGAGCTGTTTTTT CASSPGGRTGELFF
NA TRBJ2-5 once TRBV7-9 TGTGCCAGCAGCTTTACCACGGCCCGGGGGGAGACCCAGTACTTC CASSFTTARGETQYF
NA TRBJ2-1 NA TRBV6-5 TGTGCCACCTCGAATACGGAGGCGCGTGGAGAGCAGTTCTTC CATSNTEARGEQFF
NA TRBJ1-4 NA TRBV3-1 TGTGCCAGCAGCCCCCGCAGGGAGGGGCTTTTGACTAATGAAAAACTGTTTTTT CASSPRREGLLTNEKLFF
NA TRBJ2-3 NA TRBV7-2 TGTGCCAGCAGCTTAGACGGGGTCCTGGATACGCAGTATTTT CASSLDGVLDTQYF
NA TRBJ1-3 NA TRBV5-1 TGCGCCAGCAGCCCTTTTTGGGAGCCCTCTGGAAACACCATATATTTT CASSPFWEPSGNTIYF
NA TRBJ2-7 NA TRBV6-1 TGTGCCAGCAGTAATGAACCCTACGAGCAGTACTTC CASSNEPYEQYF
NA TRBJ2-7 once TRBV12-3/TRBV12-4 TGTGCCAGCAGCTCACAAGGAAACGAGCAGTACTTC CASSSQGNEQYF
NA TRBJ1-3 NA TRBV27 TGTGCCAGCAGTTTAGGGCCCGGGGGACTCGGAAACACCATATATTTT CASSLGPGGLGNTIYF
TRBD1 TRBJ1-2 NA TRBV15 TGTGCCACCAGCAGAGGAGCGGCCGAGGACAGGGATTTATTTGGCTACACCTTC CATSRGAAEDRDLFGYTF
NA TRBJ1-5 NA TRBV2 TGTGCCAGCAGTGTTAGCAATCAGCCCCAGCATTTT CASSVSNQPQHF
TRBD2 TRBJ2-7 NA TRBV20-1 TGCAGTGCTAGTAGGAGCGGGGGGCACTACAAGCAGTACTTC CSASRSGGHYKQYF
NA TRBJ2-5 NA TRBV5-6 TGTGCCAGCAGCTTGCGCGGGTCGTCAGTCGGAGGGGGCGGTTGGGAGACCCAGTACTTC CASSLRGSSVGGGGWETQYF
TRBD2 TRBJ2-1 once TRBV6-1 TGTGCCAGCAGCTGGACCCACCTCGGGACTAGCGGGGGTACTAATGAGCAGTTCTTC CASSWTHLGTSGGTNEQFF
TRBD2 TRBJ2-3 NA TRBV7-3 TGTGCCAGCAGCTTAACGAGCGGGGGGGAGGAAGATACGCAGTATTTT CASSLTSGGEEDTQYF
NA TRBJ1-2 NA TRBV2 TGTGCCGGATTGGGACCGCCAATCATCTATGGCTACACCTTC CAGLGPPIIYGYTF
NA TRBJ1-1 NA TRBV6-1 TGTGCCAGCAGTCCTCAACTTTACCCCTCAGCTGCTGGGACTGAAGCTTTCTTT CASSPQLYPSAAGTEAFF
TRBD1 TRBJ1-2 NA TRBV6-5 TGTGCCAGCAGTTACCTCGGCGACAGGGGTTATGGCTACACCTTC CASSYLGDRGYGYTF
NA TRBJ2-7 NA TRBV5-1 TGCGCCAGCAGCTTGGGAGCGGCCGGCTCCTACGAGCAGTACTTC CASSLGAAGSYEQYF